These T cell receptor beta chains were read from a single sample in a study of persistence of HIV-infected CD4 T cells. The method was immunoSEQ multiplex PCR; TCRdb's version includes in-frame clones alone and lacks a portion of them. Here the sample spans about 64,000 clones, just under 75% being singletons. What these receptors recognize is not known. Specimen: CD4+ T cells sorted from PBMCs after roughly 18-hour stimulation, collected from a patient who received antiretroviral therapy. The receptors were sampled from an adult man with HIV who was CMV-seropositive. Each CDR3 is given with its conserved first and last residue. D genes are given only for firm matches. For some rows the clone size is stated as once, few or many, or as a class when expanded; others skip it.

>NA|once|TRBJ1-5|TRBV2
TGTGCCAGCAGTGTCCTCCTCCAGCCCCAGCATTTT
CASSVLLQPQHF
>TRBD1|NA|TRBJ1-6|TRBV27
TGTGCCAGCAGTCTAAAAAATACAGGGGGTTCTTCACCCCTCCACTTT
CASSLKNTGGSSPLHF
>NA|NA|TRBJ2-7|TRBV11-2
TGTGCCAGCAGCTTTGGGACGGACAGCTCCTACGAGCAGTACTTC
CASSFGTDSSYEQYF
>NA|NA|TRBJ1-5|TRBV5-8
TGTGCCAGCAGCCCCCGAGACAGGAGTAATCAGCCCCAGCATTTT
CASSPRDRSNQPQHF
>NA|NA|TRBJ2-1|TRBV11-3
TGTGCCAGCAGCCGCACAGGGTACAATGAGCAGTTCTTC
CASSRTGYNEQFF
>TRBD2|few|TRBJ2-7|TRBV5-1
TGCGCCAGCAGCTTGGATAGCGGGGGGACCTACGAGCAGTACTTC
CASSLDSGGTYEQYF
>NA|NA|TRBJ1-4|TRBV19
TGTGCCAGTTTTCAATGGGGGGCAACTAATGAAAAACTGTTTTTT
CASFQWGATNEKLFF
>NA|NA|TRBJ2-3|TRBV7-9
TGTGCCAGCAGTTACAACAGGGATAAGGGCACAGATACGCAGTATTTT
CASSYNRDKGTDTQYF
>TRBD2|NA|TRBJ2-3|TRBV6-5
TGTGCCAGCGGATTAGCGGGGCGCCTGGATACGCAGTATTTT
CASGLAGRLDTQYF
>NA|once|TRBJ2-7|TRBV7-6
TGTGCCAGCAGCTTAGCCGACAGAGGGGGCTCCTACGAGCAGTACTTC
CASSLADRGGSYEQYF
>NA|NA|TRBJ2-7|TRBV12-3/TRBV12-4
TGTGCCAGCAGTTTAGGGTGGGCGTACGAGCAGTACTTC
CASSLGWAYEQYF
>NA|once|TRBJ2-1|TRBV7-3
TGTGCCAGCAGCTTCTTGAGCTCCTACAATGAGCAGTTCTTC
CASSFLSSYNEQFF
>NA|NA|TRBJ2-5|TRBV5-1
TGCGCCAGCAGCTTGGTTGTAGCAGAGCAAGAGACCCAGTACTTC
CASSLVVAEQETQYF
>NA|NA|TRBJ2-5|TRBV5-4
TGTGCCAGCAGCCTTGACAGAAGAGGAGAGACCCAGTACTTC
CASSLDRRGETQYF
>NA|NA|TRBJ1-2|TRBV30
TGTGTCGCCGGTGACGCGGGTTATGGCTACACCTTC
CVAGDAGYGYTF
>NA|NA|TRBJ1-1|TRBV1
TGCACCAGCAGCCAAGTTACGTACCCAAGGGACACTGAAGCTTTCTTT
CTSSQVTYPRDTEAFF
>NA|NA|TRBJ2-1|TRBV7-3
TGTGCCAGCAGCTTAACGTTGGACGGCGAGCAGTTCTTC
CASSLTLDGEQFF
>TRBD2|NA|TRBJ2-7|TRBV14
TGTGCCAGCAGCCAAGGGACTAGCGTGTCCGAGCAGTACTTC
CASSQGTSVSEQYF
>NA|NA|TRBJ2-3|TRBV4-2
TGTGCCAGCAGCCAACCCGACGGGACACAAGATACGCAGTATTTT
CASSQPDGTQDTQYF
>NA|NA|TRBJ1-3|TRBV20-1
TGCAGTGCTAGTAGGGCTGGAAACACCATATATTTT
CSASRAGNTIYF